Following are 10 T cell receptor beta chains from one sample sequenced in a study of cytomegalovirus exposure and HLA in healthy donors. Clones were sequenced by immunoSEQ multiplex PCR, and TCRdb holds only the in-frame ones, with some missing. The sample lists 100,000 to 150,000 clones; approximately 94% were seen once. The material sequenced was PBMCs. These TCRs come from a woman in her late teens or twenties in good health and CMV-seronegative.

The J gene is TRBJ1-4, the V gene TRBV5-1; 8 bases are a match to TRBD1. Looked up from germline, CDR1 is SGHRS and CDR2 is YFSETQ. The CDR3 runs to 14 residues. Unmatched junction bases numbered 5, after V lost 6 bases and J lost 4 bases. The CDR3 nucleotides are TGCGCCAGCAACGGGGGACAGGATAATGAAAAACTGTTTTTT. Translating gives CASNGGQDNEKLFF.

In DNA form, the CDR3 reads TGTGCCAGTAGTATGGGGGGGGTAAGCGGCTACACCTTC. It translates to CASSMGGVSGYTF. The chain employs TRBV19 and TRBJ1-2, with D maybe TRBD1 (5 bases). CDR3 length: 13 amino acids. Between the trimmed V and J ends, which lost 3 bases and 8 bases, there was a span of 13 bases. Per germline, CDR1 LNHDA and CDR2 SQIVND (reference sequence). Supplemented by reference TRBV19 and TRBJ1-2, the full variable domain reads DGGITQSPKYLFRKEGQNVTLSCEQNLNHDAMYWYRQDPGQGLRLIYYSQIVNDFQKGDIAEGYSVSREKKESFPLTVTSAQKNPTAFYLCASSMGGVSGYTFGSGTRLTVV.

CDR3 bases: TGTGCCAGCAGCTCAACAGGGGCGACTAATGAAAAACTGTTTTTT. Amino acids: CASSSTGATNEKLFF. This chain connects TRBV5-4 to TRBJ1-4; 7 positions match TRBD1. Unmatched junction bases numbered 4, after V lost 3 bases and J lost 2 bases. The CDR3 contains 15 residues. Germline CDR1 and CDR2: SGHNT and YYREEE (reference sequence).

This clone appeared once. The chain is built from TRBV6-6 and TRBJ1-4, with 12 bases that match TRBD1. There are 13 residues in the CDR3. V shed 7 bases and J 8 bases; nucleotides not matched to a gene: 2. Germline CDR1 MNHNY, CDR2 SVGAGI (reference sequence). CDR3 in amino acids: CASKGQGAEKLFF. CDR3 DNA sequence: TGTGCCAGCAAGGGACAGGGGGCCGAAAAACTGTTTTTT.

The V and J genes are TRBV4-1 and TRBJ1-3, with D perhaps TRBD1 (5 bases). Between the trimmed V and J ends, which lost 4 bases and 5 bases, there was a span of 15 bases. The germline V gene encodes CDR1 MGHRA and CDR2 YSYEKL. The CDR3 totals 15 residues. The CDR3 spells CASSRGLDRRNTIYF. CDR3 nucleotide sequence: TGCGCCAGCAGCCGGGGATTAGACAGACGAAACACCATATATTTT.

The J gene is TRBJ2-7, the V gene TRBV30; TRBD2 matches 7 bases. The germline CDR1 and CDR2 sequences are GTSNPN and SVGIG (reference sequence). This CDR3 region has 14 residues. Trimming took 1 base from V and 10 from J; bases not matched to a gene: 13. CDR3 region: CAWSESSGSAGQYF. CDR3 nucleotide sequence: TGTGCCTGGAGTGAGAGTAGCGGGTCGGCCGGTCAGTACTTC.

The chain carries TRBV7-2 and TRBJ2-1, with 10 positions matching TRBD2. After removal of 5 bases from V and 4 bases from J, the junction contained 5 bases not matched to a gene. This CDR3 is built from 15 residues. Germline V gene sequence: CDR1 SGHTA, CDR2 FQGNSA. The CDR3 DNA sequence: TGTGCCAGCAGCCGGACTAGCGGCGCTTACAATGAGCAGTTCTTC. Translating gives CASSRTSGAYNEQFF.

V is TRBV7-9 and J is TRBJ2-5; the match to TRBD2 covers 9 bases. Trimming removed 1 base from V and 1 base from J; junction bases left unmatched: 4. The CDR3 extends over 16 amino acids. Germline CDR1 SEHNR, CDR2 FQNEAQ (reference sequence). CDR3 bases: TGTGCCAGCAGCTTAGAGACTAGCGGAGTCCAAGAGACCCAGTACTTC. The encoded protein is CASSLETSGVQETQYF.

This sequence joins TRBV5-1 and TRBJ2-3; D perhaps matches TRBD2 (5 bases). CDR3 length equals 15 residues. Germline V CDR1 and CDR2: SGHRS, YFSETQ. V was pared by 0 bases and J by 1 base, with 9 bases between. CDR3 nucleotides: TGCGCCAGCAGCTTGGCGCAGCGGCGCACAGATACGCAGTATTTT. Amino acid sequence: CASSLAQRRTDTQYF.

The CDR3 loop reads CASSHSGQFSNQPQHF. CDR3 bases: TGCGCCAGCAGCCACTCGGGACAGTTTAGCAATCAGCCCCAGCATTTT. This chain links TRBV4-1 with TRBJ1-5, with 7 bases fitting TRBD1. This CDR3 comprises 16 residues. Germline V gives CDR1 MGHRA, CDR2 YSYEKL. Losses at the gene ends were 3 bases for V and 0 bases for J; bases not matched to a gene: 5.